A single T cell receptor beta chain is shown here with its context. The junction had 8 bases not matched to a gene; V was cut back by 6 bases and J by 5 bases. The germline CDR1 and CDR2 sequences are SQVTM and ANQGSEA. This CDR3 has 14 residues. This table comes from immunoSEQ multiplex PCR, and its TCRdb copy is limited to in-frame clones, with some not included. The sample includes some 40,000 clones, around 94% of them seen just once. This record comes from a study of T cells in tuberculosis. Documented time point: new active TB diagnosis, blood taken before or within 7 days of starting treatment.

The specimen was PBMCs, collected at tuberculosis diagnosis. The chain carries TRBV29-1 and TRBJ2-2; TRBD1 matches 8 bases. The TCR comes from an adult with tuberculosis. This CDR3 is CSVSTGGETGELFF. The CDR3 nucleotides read TGCAGCGTCAGTACAGGGGGAGAAACCGGGGAGCTGTTTTTT.